A single sample gave rise to the 21 T cell receptor beta chains below, sequenced in a study of T cells in localized non-small cell lung cancer. Clones were sequenced by immunoSEQ multiplex PCR, and TCRdb holds only the in-frame ones, with some missing. The sample has roughly 25,000 clones; less than 95% are singletons. The sample here was peripheral blood, taken before any cancer treatment. The receptor set was obtained from a woman aged 40-69 years with stage I lung adenocarcinoma.

V usage is TRBV2 and J usage is TRBJ2-7; D not resolved. The CDR3 has 11 residues. The V end was cut by 3 bases, the J end by 3 bases, with 3 bases between. In germline, CDR1 is SNHLY, CDR2 FYNNEI. The CDR3 is CASSEVYEQYF. CDR3 bases: TGTGCCAGCAGTGAGGTCTACGAGCAGTACTTC.

The rearrangement uses TRBV7-2 and TRBJ1-4, with a weak D call TRBD1 (5 bases). The V gene's germline CDR1 is SGHTA and CDR2 FQGNSA. V shed 5 bases and J shed 2 bases, with 18 bases lying between them. The CDR3 covers 17 residues. The CDR3 sequence: CASSPGGGMTTNEKLFF. DNA of the CDR3: TGTGCCAGCAGCCCTGGGGGGGGTATGACGACTAATGAAAAACTGTTTTTT.

The chain is built from TRBV27 and TRBJ1-2, with 7 bases identical to TRBD1. The CDR3 has 17 residues. The germline CDR1 and CDR2 sequences are MNHEY and SMNVEV (reference sequence). V lost 6 bases to trimming and J lost 8 bases; unmatched junction nucleotides: 21. In DNA form, the CDR3 reads TGTGCCAGCAGCATACAGGGGTCGTATCTTATTACGGAAGGCTACACCTTC. Translating gives CASSIQGSYLITEGYTF.

This clone was recorded only once. V gene TRBV11-3 combines with J gene TRBJ2-3, with unresolved D. Trimming took off 5 bases at V and 6 bases at J, with 18 bases between the two ends. CDR3 size: 15 residues. From germline, CDR1 is SGHNT and CDR2 YENEEA. CDR3 DNA sequence: TGTGCCAGCAGCCCGTACGGCCCACCGTCGGATACGCAGTATTTT. Protein product: CASSPYGPPSDTQYF.

The genes are TRBV28 and TRBJ1-4, with a tentative D call TRBD1 (6 bases). Germline V gives CDR1 MDHEN, CDR2 SYDVKM. Trimming removed 6 bases at V and 3 bases at J, with 14 bases between. The CDR3 contains 15 residues. CDR3 DNA sequence: TGTGCCAGCAGCAGGGGCCGCCTGTCTAATGAAAAACTGTTTTTT. Translating it yields CASSRGRLSNEKLFF.

This sequence joins TRBV7-8 and TRBJ1-1; D might be TRBD1 (5 bases). The CDR3 runs to 15 residues. Germline V lookup: CDR1 SGHVS, CDR2 FQNEAQ. The V end lost 4 bases, the J end lost 5 bases, and 17 bases lay between the germline ends. CDR3 coding DNA: TGTGCCAGCAGCTGGCAAGGGGAGACGAGGACTGAAGCTTTCTTT. Its translation: CASSWQGETRTEAFF.

The chain couples TRBV6-5 to TRBJ1-5, with 8 nucleotides matching TRBD1. This CDR3 is 12 amino acids long. Trimming removed 7 bases from V and 9 bases from J; junction bases left unmatched: 5. Germline CDR1 reads MNHEY; CDR2 reads SVGAGI. The CDR3 here is CASTGGFGPQHF. Here the CDR3 DNA reads TGTGCCAGCACAGGGGGCTTTGGGCCCCAGCATTTT.

The chain recombines TRBV2 with TRBJ1-3, with TRBD1 as a possible D gene (5 bases). This CDR3 comprises 21 residues. The V gene's germline CDR1 is SNHLY and CDR2 FYNNEI. Trimming took 4 bases from V and 2 from J, leaving 30 bases between them. CDR3 sequence: CASSGLRGGGEDGNPGNTIYF. The CDR3 DNA sequence: TGTGCCAGCAGTGGACTGCGTGGGGGTGGCGAGGACGGCAACCCTGGAAACACCATATATTTT.

The chain joins TRBV7-9 to TRBJ1-5, with unresolved D. The CDR3 is 14 amino acids. Germline V gene lookup returns CDR1 SEHNR and CDR2 FQNEAQ (reference sequence). V lost 1 base to trimming and J lost 1 base, with 5 bases between them. CDR3: CASSLETSNQPQHF. For the CDR3, the DNA is TGTGCCAGCAGCTTAGAAACGAGCAATCAGCCCCAGCATTTT.

The chain combines TRBV28 with TRBJ2-7, with 15 nucleotides matching TRBD2. With 6 bases clipped from V and 2 bases from J, the junction kept 8 bases outside the gene matches. CDR3 length equals 17 residues. In germline, CDR1 is MDHEN, CDR2 SYDVKM. CDR3 loop: CASRTGTSGRYAYEQYF. The CDR3 DNA reads as TGTGCCAGCAGAACTGGGACTAGCGGGAGGTACGCCTACGAGCAGTACTTC.

The chain uses TRBV2 and TRBJ1-5; D may be TRBD1 (6 bases). The CDR3 loop spans 15 amino acids. V dropped 0 bases and J dropped 7 bases, with 13 bases sitting between them. Germline loops: CDR1 SNHLY, CDR2 FYNNEI. The CDR3 region has the DNA TGTGCCAGCAGTGAAGCAGTGGGGGGCCGACAGCCCCAGCATTTT. Its translation: CASSEAVGGRQPQHF.

This clone occurred once. V usage is TRBV2 and J usage is TRBJ1-4; no clear D. The CDR3 runs 14 residues. Germline lookup yields CDR1 SNHLY and CDR2 FYNNEI. The V gene lost 5 bases and the J gene lost 0 bases, with 7 bases spanning the gap. CDR3 region: CASSTLATNEKLFF. CDR3 sequence (DNA): TGTGCCAGCAGTACCCTAGCAACTAATGAAAAACTGTTTTTT.

The J gene is TRBJ2-3, the V gene TRBV30, with 8 bases matching TRBD1. Germline V gene sequence: CDR1 GTSNPN, CDR2 SVGIG (reference sequence). The V gene end was trimmed by 0 bases and the J gene end by 3 bases; junction bases not matched to a gene: 5. The CDR3 totals 15 residues. The CDR3 nucleotides are TGTGCCTGGAGTGTACGGAACAGGGGGACAGATACGCAGTATTTT. This encodes CAWSVRNRGTDTQYF.

The V and J genes are TRBV6-5 and TRBJ1-2; 7 bases map to TRBD1. This CDR3 is 13 amino acids long. V shed 5 bases and J 5 bases; nucleotides not matched to a gene: 5. Germline V gene data show CDR1 as MNHEY and CDR2 as SVGAGI. The CDR3 bases are TGTGCCAGCAGTCGGACAGGTCCTTATGGCTACACCTTC. Amino acids: CASSRTGPYGYTF.

This rearrangement joins TRBV30 to TRBJ1-3, with a possible D match to TRBD1 (5 bases). Trimming cost V 4 bases and J 4 bases, with 17 bases left between them. The germline V gene encodes CDR1 GTSNPN and CDR2 SVGIG (reference sequence). The CDR3 consists of 15 residues. The CDR3 sequence is CAWMHPRGAGNTIYF. CDR3 bases: TGTGCCTGGATGCACCCCCGAGGGGCAGGAAACACCATATATTTT.

V is TRBV10-3 and J is TRBJ2-3, with TRBD2 matching 12 bases. The CDR3 consists of 18 residues. Germline V CDR1 and CDR2: ENHRY, SYGVKD. The trim removed 0 bases at V and 6 bases at J, leaving 10 bases unmatched. The DNA of the CDR3 is TGTGCCATCAGTGAGTCAGGGACTAGCGGGTCGACTAGGGATACGCAGTATTTT. Translation gives CAISESGTSGSTRDTQYF.

This chain connects TRBV9 to TRBJ1-1; possibly TRBD1 for D (5 bases). The CDR3 loop spans 14 amino acids. The V gene lost 3 bases and the J gene lost 0 bases, with 9 bases spanning the gap. Germline values: CDR1 SGDLS, CDR2 YYNGEE. The CDR3 reads CASSAQGMNTEAFF. In nucleotides, the CDR3 is TGTGCCAGCAGCGCCCAGGGTATGAACACTGAAGCTTTCTTT.

This clone occurred a few times. The rearrangement links TRBV7-9 to TRBJ1-5, with a tentative D call TRBD1 (5 bases). The CDR3 consists of 12 residues. Germline V lookup: CDR1 SEHNR, CDR2 FQNEAQ (reference sequence). With 6 bases removed from V and 7 bases from J, the gap between germline ends came to 10 bases. CDR3 DNA: TGTGCCAGCAGTCCAGGGTCGCAGCCCCAGCATTTT. Its protein product is CASSPGSQPQHF.

As regards this clone: The sample has other DNA sequences that encode this CDR3 too. V is TRBV25-1 and J is TRBJ1-3; D is unresolved. In germline, CDR1 is MGHDK, CDR2 SYGVNS. Trimming left V 2 bases short and J 0 bases short, with 5 bases between. The CDR3 length is 14 residues. The CDR3 region has the DNA TGTGCCAGCAGTGAACTGTCCTCTGGAAACACCATATATTTT. Protein: CASSELSSGNTIYF.

The chain is built from TRBV30 and TRBJ2-1; 7 bases line up with TRBD2. J gave up 5 bases and V 5 bases, and 12 bases lay outside the gene matches. The CDR3 is made up of 15 amino acids. CDR1 is GTSNPN and CDR2 is SVGIG in the germline V gene (reference sequence). The CDR3: CAWAIGGLADNEQFF. The CDR3 DNA reads as TGTGCCTGGGCTATTGGAGGGCTAGCGGACAATGAGCAGTTCTTC.

This rearrangement joins TRBV6-1 to TRBJ2-7, with TRBD1 as a possible D gene (6 bases). This CDR3 spans 14 amino acids. Germline CDR1 MNHNS, CDR2 SASEGT. V lost 6 bases to trimming and J lost 0 bases, with 12 bases between them. CDR3 nucleotides: TGTGCCAGCAGCCTGGACAGTTTCTCCTACGAGCAGTACTTC. It encodes CASSLDSFSYEQYF.